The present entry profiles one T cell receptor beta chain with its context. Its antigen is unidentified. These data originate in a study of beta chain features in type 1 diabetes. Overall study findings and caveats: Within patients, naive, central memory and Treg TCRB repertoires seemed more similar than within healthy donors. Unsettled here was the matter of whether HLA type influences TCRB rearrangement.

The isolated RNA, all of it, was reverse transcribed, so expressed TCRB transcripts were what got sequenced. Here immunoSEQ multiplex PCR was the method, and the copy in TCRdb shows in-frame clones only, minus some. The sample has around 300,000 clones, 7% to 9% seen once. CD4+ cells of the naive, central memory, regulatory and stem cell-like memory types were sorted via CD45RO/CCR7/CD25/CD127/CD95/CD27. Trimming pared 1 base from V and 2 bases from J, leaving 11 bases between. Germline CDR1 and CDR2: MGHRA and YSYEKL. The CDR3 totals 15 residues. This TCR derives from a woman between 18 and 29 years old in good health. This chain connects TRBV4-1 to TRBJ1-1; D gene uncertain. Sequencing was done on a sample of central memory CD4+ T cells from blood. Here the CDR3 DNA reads TGCGCCAGCAGCCAAGTTAGTGGGTTTAACACTGAAGCTTTCTTT. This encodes CASSQVSGFNTEAFF.